This entry describes one T cell receptor (beta chain). The sample belongs to a study of shared clonotypes between healthy human individuals. Splitting of CD4+ cells produced CD45RA+ naive and CD45RA-negative memory subsets. Using immunoSEQ multiplex PCR, the repertoire was profiled, and TCRdb retains in-frame clones only, with some absent. The sample includes roughly 1,500,000 clones, approximately 98% of them seen just once. CDR1 and CDR2 from the germline V gene are SEHNR and FQNEAQ (reference sequence). V lost 1 base and J lost 8; bases outside the gene matches: 5. The CDR3 length is 14 residues. The sample consisted of naive CD4+ T cells sorted from blood. Subset described: CD45RA+ positively selected. The origin of this receptor is a man aged 25-45 years in good health. The V and J genes are TRBV7-9 and TRBJ1-2; TRBD1 aligns across 9 bases. Here the CDR3 DNA reads TGTGCCAGCAGCTTAGGGGGACAGGGAAGAGGCTACACCTTC. Amino acid sequence: CASSLGGQGRGYTF.